This entry lists 27 T cell receptor beta chains sequenced from one sample in a study of blood T cell repertoires in COVID-19. Generated by immunoSEQ multiplex PCR, the TCRdb table keeps only in-frame clones and is missing some. Of 80,000 to 90,000 clones listed, approximately 80% are singletons. Sequencing was carried out using peripheral blood. The receptors shown here come from a man between 65 and 85 years old with acute or convalescent COVID-19.

V gene TRBV4-1 combines with J gene TRBJ2-7; D uncertain. Trimming stripped 2 bases from V and 1 base from J, with 9 bases between. Germline CDR1 is MGHRA and CDR2 is YSYEKL. The CDR3 spans 14 residues. The CDR3 region is CASSQTTGSYEQYV. CDR3 DNA: TGCGCCAGCAGCCAAACGACGGGTTCCTACGAGCAGTACGTC.

This chain connects TRBV4-1 to TRBJ2-7, with 8 bases lining up with TRBD1. V gave up 3 bases and J gave up 5 bases; unmatched junction bases: 9. The CDR3 sequence is 15 residues long. Per the germline V gene, CDR1 is MGHRA and CDR2 is YSYEKL. The CDR3 DNA sequence: TGCGCCAGCAGCCACCCCGGACAGGGCAAACACGAGCAGTACGTC. It encodes CASSHPGQGKHEQYV.

This chain links TRBV3-1 (or the pseudogene TRBV3-2) with TRBJ2-1; 11 positions agree with TRBD2. The CDR3 contains 17 residues. J gave up 9 bases and V 6 bases, and 16 bases lay outside the gene matches. Per the germline V gene, CDR1 is LGHDT and CDR2 is YNNKEL (reference sequence). In DNA form, the CDR3 reads TGTGCCAGCAGGGCCAACTCCTTAGCGGGGGGGCACGGTGAGCAGTTCTTC. This translates into CASRANSLAGGHGEQFF.

This chain links TRBV30 with TRBJ1-1; D is undetermined. This CDR3 spans 12 amino acids. Germline V CDR1 and CDR2: GTSNPN, SVGIG (reference sequence). V lost 4 bases and J 7 bases, leaving 13 bases between the germline ends. The CDR3 nucleotides read TGTGCCTGGACCCCCAATTGGAGTGAAGCTTTCTTT. Residues: CAWTPNWSEAFF.

The chain combines TRBV4-1 with TRBJ2-7; 7 bases fit TRBD1. Germline loops: CDR1 MGHRA, CDR2 YSYEKL. With 5 bases clipped from V and 5 bases from J, the junction kept 12 bases outside the gene matches. There are 15 residues in the CDR3. The DNA of the CDR3 is TGCGCCAGCAGCAAGGGGACAGCTGGCGCTAACGAGCAGTACTTC. Residues: CASSKGTAGANEQYF.

The V call is TRBV19, the J call TRBJ2-1; tentatively, D is TRBD2 (6 bases). The CDR3 runs to 15 residues. Germline V gene data show CDR1 as LNHDA and CDR2 as SQIVND (reference sequence). V lost 3 bases and J lost 7, with 16 bases in between. In DNA form, the CDR3 reads TGTGCCAGTAGTATGACGAGGGGCCGGGGGAATGAGCAGTTCTTC. Translation: CASSMTRGRGNEQFF.

The chain uses TRBV4-1 and TRBJ1-1; 9 bases map to TRBD1. The CDR3 loop spans 15 amino acids. Germline assignment: CDR1 MGHRA and CDR2 YSYEKL. V lost 4 bases to trimming and J lost 5 bases; unmatched junction nucleotides: 8. The CDR3 spells CASSLSGQGSTEAFF. CDR3 DNA: TGCGCCAGCAGCCTAAGTGGACAGGGGAGTACTGAAGCTTTCTTT.

The V call is TRBV5-4, the J call TRBJ1-1, with D perhaps TRBD1 (5 bases). This CDR3 spans 14 amino acids. The germline V gene encodes CDR1 SGHNT and CDR2 YYREEE (reference sequence). V shed 5 bases and J shed 0 bases, with 11 bases lying between them. The CDR3 sequence is CASSSGLLNTEAFF. The CDR3 DNA follows: TGTGCCAGCAGTTCGGGACTCCTGAACACTGAAGCTTTCTTT.

The chain combines TRBV4-1 with TRBJ1-5; 7 bases fit TRBD1. V trimming: 0 bases; J trimming: 7 bases; junction bases outside the gene matches: 9. Per the germline V gene, CDR1 is MGHRA and CDR2 is YSYEKL. This CDR3 comprises 16 residues. The CDR3 DNA reads TGCGCCAGCAGCCAAGATTGGAGGGGGCGAGGACAGCCCCAGCATTTT. Protein: CASSQDWRGRGQPQHF.

This clone is a singleton in its sample. This chain uses TRBV3-1 (or the pseudogene TRBV3-2) with TRBJ1-4; 9 nucleotides match TRBD1. CDR1 is LGHDT, CDR2 YNNKEL, per germline (reference sequence). Trimming removed 5 bases from V and 8 bases from J; junction bases left unmatched: 6. This CDR3 has 14 amino acids. The CDR3 protein is CASSSGTGREKLFF. The CDR3 DNA sequence: TGTGCCAGCAGCTCCGGGACAGGGAGAGAAAAACTGTTTTTT.

The V gene is TRBV28, the J gene TRBJ2-5; D is possibly TRBD1 (6 bases). This CDR3 spans 14 amino acids. Deletions cut 6 bases from V and 5 bases from J, with 16 bases between. Looked up from germline, CDR1 is MDHEN and CDR2 is SYDVKM. The CDR3 coding sequence is TGTGCCAGCAGAGGACAGCCCATGAGGGAGACCCAGTACTTC. This encodes CASRGQPMRETQYF. The variable domain in full, completed from reference TRBV28 and TRBJ2-5, reads DVKVTQSSRYLVKRTGEKVFLECVQDMDHENMFWYRQDPGLGLRLIYFSYDVKMKEKGDIPEGYSVSREKKERFSLILESASTNQTSMYLCASRGQPMRETQYFGPGTRLLVL.

V gene TRBV6-1 combines with J gene TRBJ1-2, with D perhaps matching TRBD1 (5 bases). The CDR3 sequence is 15 residues long. Germline V CDR1 and CDR2: MNHNS, SASEGT. Trimming stripped 1 base from V and 7 bases from J, with 16 bases between. The CDR3 here is CASSEGGAGMGGYTF. CDR3 DNA sequence: TGTGCCAGCAGTGAAGGAGGAGCAGGGATGGGTGGCTACACCTTC.

The rearrangement joins TRBV3-1 (or the pseudogene TRBV3-2) to TRBJ2-1; D is uncertain. This CDR3 has 19 residues. V dropped 0 bases and J dropped 0 bases, with 18 bases sitting between them. From germline, CDR1 is LGHDT and CDR2 YNNKEL (reference sequence). The CDR3 region is CASSQESLGAAVSYNEQFF. In DNA, the CDR3 is TGTGCCAGCAGCCAAGAATCTCTCGGCGCGGCCGTCTCCTACAATGAGCAGTTCTTC.

V gene TRBV10-3 combines with J gene TRBJ1-2, with 9 bases lining up with TRBD1. This CDR3 contains 14 residues. From germline, CDR1 is ENHRY and CDR2 SYGVKD. V gave up 5 bases and J gave up 4 bases; unmatched junction bases: 5. As DNA, the CDR3 is TGTGCCATCAGTAGGGGACAGGGAGCCTATGGCTACACCTTC. Translation gives CAISRGQGAYGYTF.

The V gene is TRBV4-1, the J gene TRBJ2-7; no clear D gene. Germline CDR1 and CDR2: MGHRA and YSYEKL. CDR3 length: 14 residues. V gave up 1 base and J gave up 4 bases, with 11 bases separating them. The CDR3 sequence: CASSQGLRSYEQYF. In DNA form, the CDR3 reads TGCGCCAGCAGCCAAGGCCTGCGATCTTACGAGCAGTACTTC.

The chain employs TRBV6-5 and TRBJ1-4; 9 nucleotides match TRBD1. This CDR3 comprises 15 residues. V shed 2 bases, J shed 7 bases, and the junction held 5 bases outside the gene matches. Germline CDR1 and CDR2: MNHEY and SVGAGI. The CDR3 is CASSYTGTGFEKLFF. For the CDR3, the DNA is TGTGCCAGCAGTTACACCGGGACAGGGTTTGAAAAACTGTTTTTT.

CDR3 loop: CASSYSTGLRGQPQHF. CDR3 DNA: TGTGCCAGCAGTTATTCGACAGGTCTGAGGGGTCAGCCCCAGCATTTT. This sequence joins TRBV28 and TRBJ1-5, with D perhaps matching TRBD1 (6 bases). CDR3 length equals 16 residues. Trimming stripped 4 bases from V and 6 bases from J, with 19 bases between. Germline loops: CDR1 MDHEN, CDR2 SYDVKM.

V and J are TRBV28 and TRBJ2-5; D perhaps matches TRBD2 (6 bases). The V end was cut by 6 bases, the J end by 1 base, with 12 bases between. This CDR3 has 14 residues. Germline V gives CDR1 MDHEN, CDR2 SYDVKM. This CDR3 reads CASRKGGGQETQYF. In nucleotides, the CDR3 is TGTGCCAGCAGGAAGGGAGGAGGCCAAGAGACCCAGTACTTC.

The rearrangement uses TRBV2 and TRBJ2-3; TRBD2 agrees at 9 bases. Germline V gene sequence: CDR1 SNHLY, CDR2 FYNNEI. This CDR3 has 16 amino acids. Trimming removed 6 bases from V and 1 base from J; junction bases left unmatched: 8. CDR3 nucleotide sequence: TGTGCCAGCAGCCCCTACCGGACTAGCGGCACAGATACGCAGTATTTT. It translates to CASSPYRTSGTDTQYF.

The J gene is TRBJ2-5, the V gene TRBV18; D not resolved. Germline V gene lookup returns CDR1 KGHSH and CDR2 LQKENI. This CDR3 is 15 amino acids long. V was shortened by 3 bases and J by 1 base, with 12 bases between the two germline ends. Here the CDR3 reads CASSPAGLFQETQYF. The CDR3 region has the DNA TGTGCCAGCTCACCGGCTGGCCTCTTCCAAGAGACCCAGTACTTC.

The rearrangement uses TRBV2 and TRBJ1-1; a weak D match, TRBD1 (6 bases). The V end lost 6 bases, the J end lost 11 bases, and 19 bases lay between the germline ends. The CDR3 totals 13 residues. Looked up from germline, CDR1 is SNHLY and CDR2 is FYNNEI. CDR3 protein: CASSLGGRVIAFF. CDR3 DNA sequence: TGTGCCAGCAGCCTGGGGGGGCGCGTAATTGCTTTCTTT.

The V gene is TRBV24-1, the J gene TRBJ2-3, with 11 positions matching TRBD2. The germline CDR1 and CDR2 sequences are KGHDR and SFDVKD. The trim removed 9 bases at V and 6 bases at J, leaving 13 bases unmatched. The CDR3 has 16 amino acids. In DNA form, the CDR3 reads TGTGCCACCCGCAGACTAGCGGGGAGCCTCGCGGATACGCAGTATTTT. Its protein product is CATRRLAGSLADTQYF.

This chain joins TRBV5-1 and TRBJ2-1; 9 bases map to TRBD1. Germline CDR1 reads SGHRS; CDR2 reads YFSETQ. V dropped 4 bases and J dropped 4; count of bases not matched to a gene: 12. The CDR3 runs to 17 residues. The CDR3 nucleotides are TGCGCCAGCAGCCTTGCAGGGACAGGGTTGGGATACAATGAGCAGTTCTTC. Encoded protein: CASSLAGTGLGYNEQFF.

This clone was observed a few times. The chain links TRBV6-5 to TRBJ1-3; the D is unclear. The CDR3 runs to 11 residues. Trimming shortened V by 5 bases and J by 4 bases, and 3 bases separated the two germline ends. Germline V lookup: CDR1 MNHEY, CDR2 SVGAGI. The CDR3 region has the DNA TGTGCCAGCAGTATAGGAAACACCATATATTTT. Protein product: CASSIGNTIYF.

The chain employs TRBV6-5 and TRBJ2-5; D is unresolved. The CDR3 loop spans 14 amino acids. Trimming left V 2 bases short and J 0 bases short, with 7 bases between. The germline V gene encodes CDR1 MNHEY and CDR2 SVGAGI. CDR3 amino acids: CASSYLRYQETQYF. CDR3 nucleotides: TGTGCCAGCAGTTACCTCCGGTACCAAGAGACCCAGTACTTC.

CDR3 in amino acids: CASSLGGGEQFF. The CDR3 nucleotides read TGCGCCAGCAGCTTGGGCGGCGGTGAGCAGTTCTTC. The V call is TRBV5-1, the J call TRBJ2-1; D not certain. Trimming took off 0 bases at V and 9 bases at J, with 7 bases between the two ends. Per the germline V gene, CDR1 is SGHRS and CDR2 is YFSETQ. The CDR3 is 12 residues long.

J is TRBJ1-2 and V is TRBV5-1; 9 positions match TRBD1. The ends lost 2 bases at V and 2 bases at J; junction bases unmatched: 1. CDR1 and CDR2 (germline): SGHRS, YFSETQ. The CDR3 is 14 residues long. CDR3: CASSFDRGNYGYTF. CDR3 bases: TGCGCCAGCAGCTTTGACAGGGGGAACTATGGCTACACCTTC.